The rows below give T cell receptor beta chains drawn from one sample of a study of persistence of HIV-infected CD4 T cells. The antigens for these receptors are not known. Assay: immunoSEQ multiplex PCR; the TCRdb copy retains only in-frame clones and omits some. This table has fewer than 40,000 clones, roughly 82% appearing once. The material was CD4+ T cells sorted from PBMCs after roughly 18-hour stimulation, obtained from a patient who received antiretroviral therapy. These receptors were obtained from an adult man with HIV who was CMV-seropositive. Both conserved end residues are part of each CDR3. Each record gives: clone size, J gene, D gene, V gene, CDR3 DNA, CDR3 protein. D genes are given only for firm matches. Clone size, where shown, is once, few, many, or a class for clones that have expanded.

clone_size: -
j_call: TRBJ1-5
d_call: -
v_call: TRBV9
cdr3_nt: TGTGCCAGCAGCGTCCCCGACCTCAATCAGCCCCAGCATTTT
cdr3_aa: CASSVPDLNQPQHF

clone_size: -
j_call: TRBJ2-5
d_call: -
v_call: TRBV30
cdr3_nt: TGTGCCTGGAGAAAGGGAGAAAAGACCCAGTACTTC
cdr3_aa: CAWRKGEKTQYF

clone_size: -
j_call: TRBJ1-5
d_call: TRBD1
v_call: TRBV30
cdr3_nt: TGTGCCTGGAGTGTACAGGGGGGCAATCAGCCCCAGCATTTT
cdr3_aa: CAWSVQGGNQPQHF

clone_size: -
j_call: TRBJ1-2
d_call: -
v_call: TRBV25-1
cdr3_nt: TGTGCCAGCAGTGGAGGACAGCTACGTGGCTACACCTTC
cdr3_aa: CASSGGQLRGYTF

clone_size: -
j_call: TRBJ1-4
d_call: TRBD1
v_call: TRBV2
cdr3_nt: TGTGCCAGCAGTGTTAGGACAGGGCTAAATGAAAAACTGTTTTTT
cdr3_aa: CASSVRTGLNEKLFF

clone_size: few
j_call: TRBJ1-5
d_call: -
v_call: TRBV7-2
cdr3_nt: TGTGCCAGCAGCTTAGAACGGGTGGGGAATCAGCCCCAGCATTTT
cdr3_aa: CASSLERVGNQPQHF

clone_size: -
j_call: TRBJ1-5
d_call: -
v_call: TRBV2
cdr3_nt: TGTGCCAGCAGCGTGCAGGGACTAAGCAATCAGCCCCAGCATTTT
cdr3_aa: CASSVQGLSNQPQHF

clone_size: -
j_call: TRBJ1-4
d_call: -
v_call: TRBV3-1/TRBV3-2
cdr3_nt: TGTGCCAGCAGCCAAAAGTCAGGAAGAAATGAAAAACTGTTTTTT
cdr3_aa: CASSQKSGRNEKLFF

clone_size: -
j_call: TRBJ2-2
d_call: -
v_call: TRBV28
cdr3_nt: TGTGCCAGCAGTCCTCACGGGCCCGGGGAGCTGTTTTTT
cdr3_aa: CASSPHGPGELFF

clone_size: -
j_call: TRBJ2-7
d_call: -
v_call: TRBV7-2
cdr3_nt: TGTGCCAGCAGCCGGGGGGAGGGGGCGCGGTACTTC
cdr3_aa: CASSRGEGARYF

clone_size: -
j_call: TRBJ2-3
d_call: TRBD2
v_call: TRBV7-6
cdr3_nt: TGTGCCAGCAGCGTGGGACTAGCGGTAGATACGCAGTATTTT
cdr3_aa: CASSVGLAVDTQYF

clone_size: -
j_call: TRBJ2-7
d_call: -
v_call: TRBV6-5
cdr3_nt: TGTGCCAGCAATAAAGGGCTTCTCTACGAGCAGTACTTC
cdr3_aa: CASNKGLLYEQYF

clone_size: -
j_call: TRBJ2-1
d_call: TRBD2
v_call: TRBV6-4
cdr3_nt: TGTGCCAGCAGTGACAAACTAGCGGGGTACAATGAGCAGTTCTTC
cdr3_aa: CASSDKLAGYNEQFF

clone_size: -
j_call: TRBJ2-3
d_call: -
v_call: TRBV20-1
cdr3_nt: TGCAGTGCAGAGAGAGGAGATACGCAGTATTTT
cdr3_aa: CSAERGDTQYF

clone_size: few
j_call: TRBJ2-1
d_call: TRBD2
v_call: TRBV5-5
cdr3_nt: TGTGCCAGCAGCGTTAGTACTAGCGGGGGGGCCTGGGATGAGCAGTTCTTC
cdr3_aa: CASSVSTSGGAWDEQFF

clone_size: -
j_call: TRBJ2-5
d_call: TRBD2
v_call: TRBV3-1/TRBV3-2
cdr3_nt: TGTGCCAGCAGCCAAGGACTAGCGGGGGCTCTGTTGGAGACCCAGTACTTC
cdr3_aa: CASSQGLAGALLETQYF

clone_size: once
j_call: TRBJ1-3
d_call: TRBD1
v_call: TRBV7-2
cdr3_nt: TGTGCCAGCAGCCTTAGCGGGACAGGGGCTGGAAACACCATATATTTT
cdr3_aa: CASSLSGTGAGNTIYF

clone_size: -
j_call: TRBJ1-1
d_call: -
v_call: TRBV5-5
cdr3_nt: TGTGCCAGCAGCTTGGGAGGAATGGACACTGAAGCTTTCTTT
cdr3_aa: CASSLGGMDTEAFF

clone_size: -
j_call: TRBJ2-7
d_call: TRBD1
v_call: TRBV30
cdr3_nt: TGTGCCTGGAGTCCCGTCGGTAGGGGGCAATACGAGCAGTACTTC
cdr3_aa: CAWSPVGRGQYEQYF

clone_size: -
j_call: TRBJ2-1
d_call: -
v_call: TRBV6-2/TRBV6-3
cdr3_nt: TGTGCCAGCAGCGACCCCGGGACAATCAATGAGCAGTTCTTC
cdr3_aa: CASSDPGTINEQFF

clone_size: -
j_call: TRBJ1-3
d_call: -
v_call: TRBV30
cdr3_nt: TGTGCCTGGTCTCCGTTCTCTGGAAACACCATATATTTT
cdr3_aa: CAWSPFSGNTIYF

clone_size: -
j_call: TRBJ2-7
d_call: -
v_call: TRBV3-1/TRBV3-2
cdr3_nt: TGTGCCAGCAGCCATCAAATTAGGGGGACACCCAAACCCGTTTACGAGCAGTACTTC
cdr3_aa: CASSHQIRGTPKPVYEQYF

clone_size: -
j_call: TRBJ1-5
d_call: TRBD1
v_call: TRBV19
cdr3_nt: TGTGCCAGTAGTATTTTACAGGGGGAGGCAAGACATCAGCCCCAGCATTTT
cdr3_aa: CASSILQGEARHQPQHF

clone_size: -
j_call: TRBJ2-1
d_call: TRBD2
v_call: TRBV5-1
cdr3_nt: TGCGCCAGCAGCTTAGGACTAGCGGGGATACTCAGTGAGCAGTTCTTC
cdr3_aa: CASSLGLAGILSEQFF

clone_size: -
j_call: TRBJ2-7
d_call: -
v_call: TRBV7-2
cdr3_nt: TGTGCCAGCAGCCAAGTTGCATCCTACGAGCAGTACTTC
cdr3_aa: CASSQVASYEQYF

clone_size: -
j_call: TRBJ2-7
d_call: -
v_call: TRBV10-2
cdr3_nt: TGCGCCAGCAGTTGGGGGACCGCTCAGGGCGAGCAGTACTTC
cdr3_aa: CASSWGTAQGEQYF

clone_size: few
j_call: TRBJ1-5
d_call: -
v_call: TRBV6-2/TRBV6-3
cdr3_nt: TGTGCCAGCAGTGAGACAGGCTGGCAGCCCCAGCATTTT
cdr3_aa: CASSETGWQPQHF

clone_size: -
j_call: TRBJ2-3
d_call: -
v_call: TRBV7-9
cdr3_nt: TGTGCCAGCAGCGCCTGGGGCACAGATACGCAGTATTTT
cdr3_aa: CASSAWGTDTQYF

clone_size: -
j_call: TRBJ1-1
d_call: TRBD1
v_call: TRBV6-1
cdr3_nt: TGTGCCAGCAGTGAAGTGGTCAGGGGGGGCACTGAAGCTTTCTTT
cdr3_aa: CASSEVVRGGTEAFF

clone_size: -
j_call: TRBJ1-1
d_call: -
v_call: TRBV2
cdr3_nt: TGTGCCAGCAGCCTGGGACGGAACACTGAAGCTTTCTTT
cdr3_aa: CASSLGRNTEAFF

clone_size: -
j_call: TRBJ2-3
d_call: -
v_call: TRBV6-5
cdr3_nt: TGTGCCAGCAGTTACGCAGGGTCTAGCACAGATACGCAGTATTTT
cdr3_aa: CASSYAGSSTDTQYF

clone_size: -
j_call: TRBJ1-2
d_call: -
v_call: TRBV6-5
cdr3_nt: TGTGCCAGCAGTTATGGGGGTAGGGGTTACGGCTACACCTTC
cdr3_aa: CASSYGGRGYGYTF

clone_size: -
j_call: TRBJ1-1
d_call: -
v_call: TRBV25-1
cdr3_nt: TGTGCCAGCAGTGATCGCCGGGTATTGAACACTGAAGCTTTCTTT
cdr3_aa: CASSDRRVLNTEAFF

clone_size: -
j_call: TRBJ2-1
d_call: TRBD2
v_call: TRBV11-2
cdr3_nt: TGTGCCAGCAGCCCCCGGGGTGGCGGGGGGGCCAAAGTAAATGAGCAGTTCTTC
cdr3_aa: CASSPRGGGGAKVNEQFF

clone_size: -
j_call: TRBJ2-5
d_call: TRBD2
v_call: TRBV6-5
cdr3_nt: TGTGCCAGCAGTTGGACTAGCGGCCAAGAGACCCAGTACTTC
cdr3_aa: CASSWTSGQETQYF

clone_size: -
j_call: TRBJ2-2
d_call: -
v_call: TRBV7-7
cdr3_nt: TGTGCCAGCAGCTTTGAAGGGGGGGCCGGATATAACACCGGGGAGCTGTTTTTT
cdr3_aa: CASSFEGGAGYNTGELFF

clone_size: -
j_call: TRBJ2-7
d_call: -
v_call: TRBV9
cdr3_nt: TGTGCCAGCAGCCTTTCTGGGGGCAGCCACTCCGAGCAGTACTTC
cdr3_aa: CASSLSGGSHSEQYF

clone_size: -
j_call: TRBJ2-3
d_call: -
v_call: TRBV6-1
cdr3_nt: TGTGCCAGCAGTGAATCCGGCTACGATACGCAGTATTTT
cdr3_aa: CASSESGYDTQYF